These 5 T cell receptor beta chains were sequenced from one sample in a study of identical twins. TCRdb independently ran MiXCR on the 5' RACE reads; one entry per CDR3 protein. The repertoire has 1,800,000 or so distinct CDR3 sequences, roughly 35% of them found once; the top ten carry over 0.25%. Sample: cord blood. These receptors all stem from a newborn girl in good health.

This clonotype was seen only a few times. The chain uses TRBV4-1 and TRBJ1-2; 9 bases are shared with TRBD1. Germline-derived CDR1 and CDR2 are MGHRA and YSYEKL. The CDR3 consists of 17 residues. The V and J ends lost 0 bases and 4 bases, in that order; junction bases with no gene match: 9. CDR3 DNA sequence: TGCGCCAGCAGCCAAGAACCCTCGGGACAGGGTAGCTATGGCTACACCTTC. It translates to CASSQEPSGQGSYGYTF.

V gene TRBV4-2 combines with J gene TRBJ2-2; possibly TRBD2 for D (7 bases). Trimming shortened V by 7 bases and J by 4 bases, and 16 bases separated the two germline ends. This CDR3 is 15 amino acids long. CDR1 is LGHNA, CDR2 YNFKEQ, per germline. The CDR3 DNA follows: TGTGCCAGCACAAAGGGGGGGGCAGGCACCGGGGAGCTGTTTTTT. Its protein is CASTKGGAGTGELFF.

This rearrangement joins TRBV27 to TRBJ1-2; weak D call: TRBD1 (5 bases). CDR3 size: 14 residues. Trimming stripped 3 bases from V and 2 bases from J, with 10 bases between. Germline lookup yields CDR1 MNHEY and CDR2 SMNVEV (reference sequence). In DNA, the CDR3 is TGTGCCAGCAGTTTTGGGGCAGGGAACTATGGCTACACCTTC. Its translation is CASSFGAGNYGYTF.

This clonotype was seen a handful of times. This chain joins TRBV27 and TRBJ2-7; a possible D gene is TRBD1 (7 bases). CDR1 and CDR2 (germline): MNHEY, SMNVEV (reference sequence). The V and J ends lost 2 bases and 3 bases respectively, with 20 bases between them. The CDR3 sequence is 17 residues long. The CDR3 bases are TGTGCCAGCAGTTTAAACGGGGGCCCGACAGGGATCTACGAGCAGTACTTC. Its translation is CASSLNGGPTGIYEQYF.

The table lists this clonotype with a few counts. The CDR3 DNA reads TGCAGTGCTAGGATTGCTAGCGGGAGCTCCTACAATGAGCAGTTCTTC. Amino acid sequence: CSARIASGSSYNEQFF. The rearrangement links TRBV20-1 to TRBJ2-1; TRBD2 aligns across 10 bases. The length of the CDR3 is 16 residues. V lost 3 bases, J lost 0 bases, and 5 bases stayed unmatched. Germline V gene data show CDR1 as DFQATT and CDR2 as SNEGSKA (reference sequence).